The 15 T cell receptor beta chains below come from one sample, sequenced in a study of blood T cell repertoires in COVID-19. Repertoires were generated with immunoSEQ multiplex PCR, while TCRdb's copy carries only in-frame clones and drops some. The sample holds hundreds of thousands of clones, approximately 90% seen once. The sample comprised peripheral blood. The receptors come from a man aged 18 to 35 with active or convalescent COVID-19.

This chain uses TRBV3-1 (or the pseudogene TRBV3-2) with TRBJ2-7; TRBD2 matches at 7 bases. The CDR3 consists of 15 residues. Trimming at V came to 4 bases and at J to 3 bases, leaving 9 bases not matched to a gene. Germline V lookup: CDR1 LGHDT, CDR2 YNNKEL (reference sequence). CDR3 protein: CASSPQLAGLYEQYF. Written as DNA, the CDR3 is TGTGCCAGCAGCCCCCAGTTAGCGGGCCTCTACGAGCAGTACTTC.

The chain joins TRBV5-1 to TRBJ1-3, with D unresolved. Per the germline V gene, CDR1 is SGHRS and CDR2 is YFSETQ. This CDR3 spans 14 amino acids. With 4 bases removed from V and 9 bases from J, the gap between germline ends came to 17 bases. CDR3: CASSPNSGSGTIYF. The CDR3, as DNA: TGCGCCAGCAGCCCAAACTCGGGGAGCGGCACCATATATTTT.

V is TRBV7-9 and J is TRBJ1-4, with 10 bases lining up with TRBD1. V lost 4 bases to trimming and J lost 6 bases; unmatched junction nucleotides: 5. The CDR3 runs to 15 residues. Germline loops: CDR1 SEHNR, CDR2 FQNEAQ (reference sequence). The CDR3 DNA reads as TGTGCCAGCAGCTCAGTCGGGACAGGGGATGAAAAACTGTTTTTT. As protein: CASSSVGTGDEKLFF.

This clone was counted once. The rearrangement joins TRBV5-1 to TRBJ2-1; 10 nucleotides match TRBD2. CDR1 and CDR2 (germline): SGHRS, YFSETQ. The CDR3 length is 14 residues. Losses at the gene ends were 4 bases for V and 8 bases for J; bases not matched to a gene: 6. DNA for the CDR3: TGCGCCAGCAGCGGAAGCGGGAGGGGCGATGAGCAGTTCTTC. It yields the protein CASSGSGRGDEQFF. The full variable domain, rest sourced from reference TRBV5-1 and TRBJ2-1, is KAGVTQTPRYLIKTRGQQVTLSCSPISGHRSVSWYQQTPGQGLQFLFEYFSETQRNKGNFPGRFSGRQFSNSRSEMNVSTLELGDSALYLCASSGSGRGDEQFFGPGTRLTVL.

The chain links TRBV21-1 to TRBJ1-2; whether TRBD1, the table's D call, matches the DNA was not checked. TRBV21-1 is a documented pseudogene. This CDR3 is 17 amino acids long. CDR3 in amino acids: CASSKARDSKPIYGYTF. The CDR3 region has the DNA TGTGCCAGCAGCAAAGCAAGGGACAGCAAACCGATCTATGGCTACACCTTC.

The CDR3 is CASGPLANYGYTF. The CDR3 DNA reads TGTGCCAGCGGACCTTTAGCGAACTATGGCTACACCTTC. The rearrangement uses TRBV11-2 and TRBJ1-2; D not resolved. Trimming took off 8 bases at V and 2 bases at J, with 12 bases between the two ends. This CDR3 region has 13 residues. Germline V gene data show CDR1 as SGHAT and CDR2 as FQNNGV.

V is TRBV6-6 and J is TRBJ1-6; TRBD1 is a possible D gene (5 bases). The CDR3 loop spans 13 amino acids. From germline, CDR1 is MNHNY and CDR2 SVGAGI (reference sequence). With 7 bases removed from V and 10 bases from J, the gap between germline ends came to 14 bases. This chain's CDR3 is CASTRQGTSPLHF. The CDR3 DNA sequence: TGTGCCAGCACCCGCCAGGGAACCTCACCCCTCCACTTT.

The rearrangement links TRBV11-3 to TRBJ2-5; D is undetermined. Trimming cost V 6 bases and J 5 bases, with 19 bases left between them. The CDR3 is 15 amino acids. CDR1 is SGHNT and CDR2 is YENEEA in the germline V gene. DNA of the CDR3: TGTGCCAGCAGTCTGTGGCTGGCGGATTTGGAGACCCAGTACTTC. Protein sequence: CASSLWLADLETQYF.

This clone was recorded only once. V and J are TRBV19 and TRBJ2-7; D perhaps matches TRBD1 (6 bases). The CDR3 is 15 residues long. CDR1 LNHDA and CDR2 SQIVND come from the germline V gene (reference sequence). Trimming took 4 bases from V and 2 from J, leaving 15 bases between them. In nucleotides, the CDR3 is TGTGCCAGTAGTACCACAGGGAATTCGGCCTACGAGCAGTACTTC. The encoded protein is CASSTTGNSAYEQYF. Full variable domain (rest looked up from reference TRBV19 and TRBJ2-7): DGGITQSPKYLFRKEGQNVTLSCEQNLNHDAMYWYRQDPGQGLRLIYYSQIVNDFQKGDIAEGYSVSREKKESFPLTVTSAQKNPTAFYLCASSTTGNSAYEQYFGPGTRLTVT.

The V and J genes are TRBV27 and TRBJ2-1; 11 nucleotides match TRBD2. Germline V CDR1 and CDR2: MNHEY, SMNVEV (reference sequence). The trim removed 5 bases at V and 4 bases at J, leaving 4 bases unmatched. This CDR3 contains 15 residues. The CDR3 DNA follows: TGTGCCAGCAGTCTGACTAGCGGGGAATACAATGAGCAGTTCTTC. This sequence encodes CASSLTSGEYNEQFF.

The chain links TRBV7-2 to TRBJ1-2, with 7 bases that match TRBD1. Germline trimming cut 11 bases from V and 4 bases from J; bases unmatched to any gene: 13. The CDR3 runs to 14 residues. Germline values: CDR1 SGHTA, CDR2 FQGNSA. The CDR3 protein is CAQERTGRGYGYTF. The DNA of the CDR3 is TGTGCCCAAGAAAGGACAGGCCGGGGCTATGGCTACACCTTC.

The chain has TRBV7-8 and TRBJ1-5; D gene ambiguous. Germline CDR1 and CDR2: SGHVS and FQNEAQ. Trimming cost V 4 bases and J 4 bases, with 17 bases left between them. This CDR3 spans 16 amino acids. The CDR3, as DNA: TGTGCCAGCAGCTCACGTTTTACAGAAGTTAATCAGCCCCAGCATTTT. It yields the protein CASSSRFTEVNQPQHF.

The chain has TRBV7-2 and TRBJ1-2; D is unresolved. The germline V and J ends were trimmed by 4 bases and 4 bases, with 13 bases remaining between them. Germline CDR1 reads SGHTA; CDR2 reads FQGNSA. The CDR3 is 14 residues long. The CDR3 region has the DNA TGTGCCAGCAGCTACTCCCCGGGAACCTATGGCTACACCTTC. Translated, it gives CASSYSPGTYGYTF.

The chain recombines TRBV7-8 with TRBJ1-5, with unresolved D. CDR3 length: 13 amino acids. Deletions cut 2 bases from V and 6 bases from J, with 8 bases between. The germline CDR1 and CDR2 sequences are SGHVS and FQNEAQ. The CDR3 sequence: CASSLQIGQPQHF. The CDR3 nucleotides are TGTGCCAGCAGCTTACAGATTGGTCAGCCCCAGCATTTT.

This sequence joins TRBV6-1 and TRBJ1-4; D unclear. Trimming took off 3 bases at V and 12 bases at J, with 11 bases between the two ends. Germline CDR1 reads MNHNS; CDR2 reads SASEGT. The CDR3 is 12 residues long. CDR3 sequence reads: CASSEWAWQLFF. CDR3 DNA sequence: TGTGCCAGCAGTGAGTGGGCCTGGCAACTGTTTTTT.